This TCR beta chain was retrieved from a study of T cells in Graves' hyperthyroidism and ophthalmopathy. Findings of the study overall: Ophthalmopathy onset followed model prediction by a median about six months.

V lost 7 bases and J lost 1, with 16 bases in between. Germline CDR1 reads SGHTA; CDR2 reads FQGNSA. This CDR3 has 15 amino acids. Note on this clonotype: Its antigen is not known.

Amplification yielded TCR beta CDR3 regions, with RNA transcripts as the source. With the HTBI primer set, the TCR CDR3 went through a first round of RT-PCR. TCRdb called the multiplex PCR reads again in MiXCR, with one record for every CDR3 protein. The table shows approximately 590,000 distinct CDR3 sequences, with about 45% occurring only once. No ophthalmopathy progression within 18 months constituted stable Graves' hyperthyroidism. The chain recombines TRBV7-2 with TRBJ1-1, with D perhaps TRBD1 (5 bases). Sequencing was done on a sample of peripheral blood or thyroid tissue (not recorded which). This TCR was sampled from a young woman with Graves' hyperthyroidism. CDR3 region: CASNHWGLSNTEAFF. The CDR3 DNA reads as TGTGCCAGCAACCACTGGGGACTGTCGAACACTGAAGCTTTCTTT.